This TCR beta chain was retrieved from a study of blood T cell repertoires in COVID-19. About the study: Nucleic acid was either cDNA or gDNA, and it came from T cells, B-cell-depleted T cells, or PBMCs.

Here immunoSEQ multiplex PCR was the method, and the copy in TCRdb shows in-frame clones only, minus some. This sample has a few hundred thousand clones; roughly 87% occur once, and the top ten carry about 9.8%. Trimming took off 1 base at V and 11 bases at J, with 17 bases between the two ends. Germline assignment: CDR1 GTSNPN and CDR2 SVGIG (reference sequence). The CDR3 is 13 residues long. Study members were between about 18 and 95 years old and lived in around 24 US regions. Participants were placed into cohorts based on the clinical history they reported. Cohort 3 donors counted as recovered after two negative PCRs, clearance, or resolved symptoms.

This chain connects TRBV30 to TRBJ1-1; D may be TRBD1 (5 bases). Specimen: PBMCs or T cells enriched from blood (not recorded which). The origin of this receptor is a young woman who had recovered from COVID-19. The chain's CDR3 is CAWSEDTYKWAFF. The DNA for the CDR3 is TGTGCCTGGAGTGAGGACACTTATAAATGGGCTTTCTTT.